The 20 T cell receptor beta chains listed next were all sequenced from one sample in a study of blood T cell repertoires in COVID-19. This table comes from immunoSEQ multiplex PCR, and its TCRdb copy is limited to in-frame clones, with some not included. The sample lists some 150,000 clones; roughly 73% were seen once. The sample consisted of peripheral blood. Receptors originate from a woman between 50 and 59 years old with active or convalescent COVID-19.

This sequence joins TRBV9 and TRBJ1-3; possibly TRBD1 for D (5 bases). This CDR3 comprises 15 residues. Germline V CDR1 and CDR2: SGDLS, YYNGEE. V lost 4 bases and J 0 bases, leaving 11 bases between the germline ends. For the CDR3, the DNA is TGTGCCAGCAGCACGAGCGGGGGCTCTGGAAACACCATATATTTT. Its translation: CASSTSGGSGNTIYF.

V and J are TRBV3-1 (or the pseudogene TRBV3-2) and TRBJ1-6; possibly TRBD1 for D (5 bases). CDR3 length equals 15 residues. Trimming cost V 1 base and J 7 bases, with 11 bases left between them. CDR1 is LGHDT and CDR2 is YNNKEL in the germline V gene (reference sequence). This CDR3 reads CASSQGAGPNSPLHF. CDR3 DNA: TGTGCCAGCAGCCAAGGGGCAGGGCCGAATTCACCCCTCCACTTT.

V gene TRBV3-1 (or the pseudogene TRBV3-2) combines with J gene TRBJ2-2, with 8 bases fitting TRBD1. The CDR3 is 17 residues long. The germline gives CDR1 LGHDT, CDR2 YNNKEL (reference sequence). Trimming took 4 bases from V and 4 from J; bases not matched to a gene: 11. Here the CDR3 DNA reads TGTGCCAGCAGCCGGTACCGGGACAGGAGATCCACCGGGGAGCTGTTTTTT. This translates into CASSRYRDRRSTGELFF.

This sequence joins TRBV14 and TRBJ1-6; weak D call: TRBD1 (5 bases). Trimming took off 3 bases at V and 7 bases at J, with 10 bases between the two ends. The germline gives CDR1 SGHDN, CDR2 FVKESK. CDR3 length equals 14 residues. DNA of the CDR3: TGTGCCAGCAGCCAGGTCCAGGGAAATTCACCCCTCCACTTT. Protein sequence: CASSQVQGNSPLHF.

This rearrangement joins TRBV5-1 to TRBJ1-1; 11 nucleotides line up with TRBD1. V shed 4 bases, J shed 5 bases, and the junction held 13 bases outside the gene matches. The germline gives CDR1 SGHRS, CDR2 YFSETQ. This CDR3 spans 17 amino acids. CDR3 sequence reads: CASSPGQGAFSGTEAFF. CDR3 nucleotides: TGCGCCAGCAGCCCCGGACAGGGGGCGTTTTCGGGGACTGAAGCTTTCTTT.

The V call is TRBV12-5, the J call TRBJ1-1; possibly TRBD1 for D (6 bases). Germline CDR1 LGHNT, CDR2 FRNRAP. Trimming took 5 bases from V and 3 from J, leaving 22 bases between them. The CDR3 is 17 amino acids. CDR3 protein: CASGLPGTGRWDTEAFF. The CDR3 DNA follows: TGTGCTAGTGGTCTACCCGGAACAGGGCGGTGGGACACTGAAGCTTTCTTT.

The J gene is TRBJ1-1, the V gene TRBV30, with a weak D call TRBD1 (6 bases). Trimming took 5 bases from V and 2 from J, leaving 12 bases between them. Per germline, CDR1 GTSNPN and CDR2 SVGIG (reference sequence). CDR3 length equals 13 residues. CDR3 loop: CAWRDTLNTEAFF. CDR3 nucleotide sequence: TGTGCCTGGCGGGACACCTTAAACACTGAAGCTTTCTTT. Together with reference TRBV30 and TRBJ1-1, the CDR3 gives the full variable domain: SQTIHQWPATLVQPVGSPLSLECTVEGTSNPNLYWYRQAAGRGLQLLFYSVGIGQISSEVPQNLSASRPQDRQFILSSKKLLLSDSGFYLCAWRDTLNTEAFFGQGTRLTVV.

This clone occurred once. The rearrangement links TRBV28 to TRBJ1-2; D perhaps matches TRBD1 (6 bases). Germline CDR1 is MDHEN and CDR2 is SYDVKM. This CDR3 comprises 14 residues. Trimming left V 2 bases short and J 6 bases short, with 13 bases between. The CDR3 sequence: CASSLRQGSDGYTF. CDR3 sequence (DNA): TGTGCCAGCAGTTTACGTCAGGGGAGTGATGGCTACACCTTC.

The CDR3 spells CASSTIWGSGANVLTF. DNA for the CDR3: TGTGCCAGCAGCACTATATGGGGCAGTGGGGCCAACGTCCTGACTTTC. The J gene is TRBJ2-6, the V gene TRBV5-5, with TRBD1 as a possible D gene (5 bases). Germline V lookup: CDR1 SGHKS, CDR2 YYEKEE (reference sequence). Trimming removed 4 bases from V and 3 bases from J, with 14 bases in between. This CDR3 is 16 amino acids long.

This clone was recorded a few times. The V and J genes are TRBV2 and TRBJ2-1; possible D gene TRBD2, 5 bases. This CDR3 comprises 13 residues. Trimming shortened V by 7 bases and J by 1 base, and 8 bases separated the two germline ends. Germline-derived CDR1 and CDR2 are SNHLY and FYNNEI. CDR3 in DNA: TGTGCCAGCAAGGAGGTTTCCTACAATGAGCAGTTCTTC. Translated, it gives CASKEVSYNEQFF.

This chain links TRBV7-3 with TRBJ2-2; 11 positions match TRBD2. Germline V gene lookup returns CDR1 SGHTA and CDR2 FQGTGA. Losses at the gene ends were 2 bases for V and 7 bases for J; bases not matched to a gene: 6. This CDR3 contains 16 residues. The CDR3 loop is CASSLWLAGGIGELFF. CDR3 bases: TGTGCCAGCAGCTTATGGCTAGCGGGAGGTATCGGGGAGCTGTTTTTT.

J is TRBJ1-1 and V is TRBV30, with TRBD1 matching 7 bases. V shed 3 bases and J 10 bases; nucleotides not matched to a gene: 8. Per germline, CDR1 GTSNPN and CDR2 SVGIG (reference sequence). The CDR3 totals 12 residues. CDR3 amino acids: CAWSRTGAGAFF. The CDR3 DNA follows: TGTGCCTGGAGCCGAACAGGGGCCGGAGCTTTCTTT.

Here the CDR3 reads CASSAGDRGGSGELFF. As DNA, the CDR3 is TGTGCCAGCAGCGCAGGGGACAGGGGAGGTTCCGGGGAGCTGTTTTTT. The genes are TRBV9 and TRBJ2-2; 10 bases map to TRBD1. This CDR3 spans 16 amino acids. The V gene's germline CDR1 is SGDLS and CDR2 YYNGEE. V was clipped by 3 bases and J by 6 bases; unmatched bases: 8.

The chain carries TRBV9 and TRBJ1-1; maybe TRBD1 (6 bases). Trimming removed 3 bases from V and 1 base from J, with 13 bases in between. Looked up from germline, CDR1 is SGDLS and CDR2 is YYNGEE. The CDR3 loop spans 15 amino acids. The CDR3 reads CASSETGTPNTEAFF. CDR3 sequence (DNA): TGTGCCAGCAGCGAGACCGGGACACCGAACACTGAAGCTTTCTTT.

The rearrangement joins TRBV7-9 to TRBJ2-4, with 7 bases fitting TRBD2. There are 14 residues in the CDR3. CDR1 is SEHNR and CDR2 is FQNEAQ in the germline V gene (reference sequence). Losses at the gene ends were 3 bases for V and 5 bases for J; bases not matched to a gene: 4. The CDR3 is CASSLTSTQNIQYF. CDR3 sequence (DNA): TGTGCCAGCAGCTTGACTAGCACCCAAAACATTCAGTACTTC.

The chain recombines TRBV18 with TRBJ1-2; no reliable D call. This CDR3 spans 12 amino acids. CDR1 and CDR2 from the germline V gene are KGHSH and LQKENI. V was shortened by 3 bases and J by 6 bases, with 8 bases between the two germline ends. As DNA, the CDR3 is TGTGCCAGCTCACCGTCGGAGGATGGCTACACCTTC. It yields the protein CASSPSEDGYTF. Supplemented by reference TRBV18 and TRBJ1-2, the full variable domain reads NAGVMQNPRHLVRRRGQEARLRCSPMKGHSHVYWYRQLPEEGLKFMVYLQKENIIDESGMPKERFSAEFPKEGPSILRIQQVVRGDSAAYFCASSPSEDGYTFGSGTRLTVV.

J is TRBJ2-2 and V is TRBV27, with no clear D. Germline CDR1 reads MNHEY; CDR2 reads SMNVEV (reference sequence). Trimming removed 4 bases from V and 4 bases from J, with 13 bases in between. This CDR3 region has 15 residues. Written as DNA, the CDR3 is TGTGCCAGCAGTTCGCCATCGACTGGCACCGGGGAGCTGTTTTTT. This encodes CASSSPSTGTGELFF.

This sequence joins TRBV4-2 and TRBJ2-1; TRBD2 aligns across 10 bases. Germline values: CDR1 LGHNA, CDR2 YNFKEQ. V lost 0 bases, J lost 0 bases, and 8 bases stayed unmatched. CDR3 length: 19 residues. CDR3 sequence (DNA): TGTGCCAGCAGCCAAGAACCAGCGGGGGGGGTGAGCTCCTACAATGAGCAGTTCTTC. Translated, it gives CASSQEPAGGVSSYNEQFF.

As regards this clone: The same CDR3 is also encoded by other DNA sequences in this sample. In DNA, the CDR3 is TGTGCCAGCAGCCGGGACAGGGGAAATGAAAAACTGTTTTTT. Translating gives CASSRDRGNEKLFF. The chain recombines TRBV7-9 with TRBJ1-4; 10 nucleotides agree with TRBD1. V trimming: 5 bases; J trimming: 5 bases; junction bases outside the gene matches: 2. Germline CDR1 is SEHNR and CDR2 is FQNEAQ (reference sequence). The CDR3 spans 14 residues.

The J gene is TRBJ1-3, the V gene TRBV6-5; 8 positions agree with TRBD1. Trimming cost V 6 bases and J 4 bases; bases outside gene matches: 2. The CDR3 extends over 13 amino acids. Germline V gene data show CDR1 as MNHEY and CDR2 as SVGAGI. The CDR3 protein is CASSGQGGNTIYF. The CDR3, as DNA: TGTGCCAGCAGCGGACAGGGAGGAAACACCATATATTTT.